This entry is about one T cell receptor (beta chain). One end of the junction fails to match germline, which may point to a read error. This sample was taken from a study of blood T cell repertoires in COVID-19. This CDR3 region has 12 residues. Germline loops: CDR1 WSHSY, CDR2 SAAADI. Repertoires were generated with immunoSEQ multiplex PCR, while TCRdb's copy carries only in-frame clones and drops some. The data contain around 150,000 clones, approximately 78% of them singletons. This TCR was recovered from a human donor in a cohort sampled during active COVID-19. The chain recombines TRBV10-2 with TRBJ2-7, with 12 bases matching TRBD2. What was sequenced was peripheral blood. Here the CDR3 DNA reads TGCGCCAGCAGTGGGGCTAGCGGGAGGGCCGACTTC. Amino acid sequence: CASSGASGRADF.